This is a list of T cell receptor beta chains from one sample in a study of blood T cell repertoires in COVID-19. TCRdb's copy holds only in-frame clones and misses some; the assay was immunoSEQ multiplex PCR. The data show 95,000 to 100,000 clones, with approximately 92% seen just once and around 5.8% held by the top ten. Material for sequencing was peripheral blood. Source of these receptors: a man aged 45-60 years with active COVID-19. Both conserved end residues are part of each CDR3. A D gene is named only where the DNA matches it firmly. The listing skips clone size in some rows; elsewhere it reads once, few, many or a size class.

D	V	J	size	DNA	CDR3
TRBD2	TRBV5-1	TRBJ2-1	NA	TGCGCCAGCAGCTTTCTTTCCGGGACTAGTTACAATGAGCAGTTCTTC	CASSFLSGTSYNEQFF
NA	TRBV29-1	TRBJ2-1	once	TGCAGCGTTGAATCGGGAAATGAGCAGTTCTTC	CSVESGNEQFF
NA	TRBV21-1	TRBJ1-1	NA	TGTGCCACCCAGGGCCCCGACACTGAAGCTTTCTTT	CATQGPDTEAFF
NA	TRBV3-1/TRBV3-2	TRBJ2-7	NA	TGTGCCAGCAGCCAAGGGGCTAGCGTATCCTACGAGCAGTACTTC	CASSQGASVSYEQYF
TRBD1	TRBV4-1	TRBJ1-5	NA	TGCGCCAGCAGCCCGACAGGGTATCAGCCCCAGCATTTT	CASSPTGYQPQHF
TRBD2	TRBV7-3	TRBJ2-2	NA	TGTGCCAGCAGTAGAGCCCTGGGGACTAGCGGGAGTGGCGGGGAGCTGTTTTTT	CASSRALGTSGSGGELFF
TRBD1	TRBV4-1	TRBJ1-6	NA	TGCGCCAGCAGCCGGTTACAGGGGAACAATTCACCCCTCCACTTT	CASSRLQGNNSPLHF
NA	TRBV5-5	TRBJ1-5	NA	TGTGCCAGCAGCTCCCCTGATCAGCCCCAGCATTTT	CASSSPDQPQHF
TRBD1	TRBV19	TRBJ2-1	NA	TGTGCCAGTAAGACCCGACAGGGGGCCTCCTACAATGAGCAGTTCTTC	CASKTRQGASYNEQFF
NA	TRBV11-2	TRBJ2-1	NA	TGTGCCAGCAGCACCGGACAGAGACTTCTCAATGAGCAGTTCTTC	CASSTGQRLLNEQFF
TRBD1	TRBV7-8	TRBJ2-1	NA	TGTGCCAGCAGCTTCCTTCGGGACAGGGGGACCTACAATGAGCAGTTCTTC	CASSFLRDRGTYNEQFF
NA	TRBV5-4	TRBJ1-2	NA	TGTGCCAGCAGCTTTCAGGGCAACTATGGCTACACCTTC	CASSFQGNYGYTF
NA	TRBV2	TRBJ2-7	NA	TGTGCCAGCAGTGAATTTAGCTCGGTTCTTCGGAACGAGCAGTACTTC	CASSEFSSVLRNEQYF
TRBD2	TRBV7-8	TRBJ2-1	NA	TGTGCCAGCAGGCCTAGACTAGCGTCCTACAATGAGCAGTTCTTC	CASRPRLASYNEQFF
TRBD1	TRBV5-1	TRBJ2-3	once	TGCGCCAGCAGCTTGGGGGAAGGGGGCCGAGGAGATACGCAGTATTTT	CASSLGEGGRGDTQYF
TRBD2	TRBV29-1	TRBJ2-5	NA	TGCAGCGTTGAAGATCGCGGGGGGCGAGAATTGGAGACCCAGTACTTC	CSVEDRGGRELETQYF
NA	TRBV19	TRBJ2-4	once	TGTGCCAGTAGTATAGTTGGGCCGGGAAGGGCGATACCCAAAAACATTCAGTACTTC	CASSIVGPGRAIPKNIQYF
TRBD1	TRBV30	TRBJ1-2	NA	TGTGCCTGGACCCCCGACAGGGGTGGCTATGGCTACACCTTC	CAWTPDRGGYGYTF
TRBD1	TRBV2	TRBJ1-1	once	TGTGCCAGCAGTGAAGCTAACGAGGGGGCGCGTGAAGCTTTCTTT	CASSEANEGAREAFF
TRBD1	TRBV6-5	TRBJ1-1	few	TGTGCCAGCAGTACGGACAGGGACGCTGAAGCTTTCTTT	CASSTDRDAEAFF
TRBD1	TRBV7-9	TRBJ1-6	NA	TGTGCCAGCAGAACCGGGACAGGGGGCTTTTCACCCCTCCACTTT	CASRTGTGGFSPLHF
TRBD2	TRBV2	TRBJ2-1	once	TGTGCCAGCAGTGCCCGGACTAGCGGGAGGGGATACAATGAGCAGTTCTTC	CASSARTSGRGYNEQFF
NA	TRBV25-1	TRBJ2-5	NA	TGTGCCAGCAGTGGAGGTCCGTCAGGACTCGCGGTCCAAGAGACCCAGTACTTC	CASSGGPSGLAVQETQYF
TRBD1	TRBV7-8	TRBJ2-7	NA	TGTGCCAGCAGCGATAGACAGGGGTCGCACGAGCAGTACTTC	CASSDRQGSHEQYF
TRBD1	TRBV2	TRBJ1-1	NA	TGTGCCAGCAGTGGCAGGACAGGGATGAACACTGAAGCTTTCTTT	CASSGRTGMNTEAFF
NA	TRBV3-1/TRBV3-2	TRBJ1-4	NA	TGTGCCAGCAGGACAGGAGTTAATGAAAAACTGTTTTTT	CASRTGVNEKLFF
NA	TRBV11-2	TRBJ2-1	NA	TGTGCCAGCAGCTTAGTCCTAGCGAACAATGAGCAGTTCTTC	CASSLVLANNEQFF
TRBD1	TRBV29-1	TRBJ2-7	NA	TGCAGCGTAGAGACCCGACAGGGGATTACTTACGAGCAGTACTTC	CSVETRQGITYEQYF
TRBD2	TRBV24-1	TRBJ2-1	NA	TGTGCCACCAGTGATTTGGCTAGCGGGATTGAGCAGTTCTTC	CATSDLASGIEQFF
NA	TRBV21-1	TRBJ2-4	NA	TGTGCCAGCAGCAAACGAGGCGGGGAAGGCAAAAACATTCAGTACTTC	CASSKRGGEGKNIQYF
NA	TRBV28	TRBJ2-6	NA	TGTGCCAGCAGCAGGGGAAACCCTGGGGCCAACGTCCTGACTTTC	CASSRGNPGANVLTF
TRBD2	TRBV5-1	TRBJ2-1	NA	TGCGCCAGCAGCTTTAGAAGCGGGAAGTTTAATGAGCAGTTCTTC	CASSFRSGKFNEQFF
NA	TRBV3-1/TRBV3-2	TRBJ1-6	NA	TGTGCCAGCAGCCAAGGCGCGGTTTATAATTCACCCCTCCACTTT	CASSQGAVYNSPLHF
NA	TRBV27	TRBJ2-3	NA	TGTGCCAGCAGTTTAGGTATAGCGGCCAACACAGATACGCAGTATTTT	CASSLGIAANTDTQYF
TRBD1	TRBV7-9	TRBJ1-6	NA	TGTGCCAGCAGCACCCAGGGGGCCGGTAATTCACCCCTCCACTTT	CASSTQGAGNSPLHF
NA	TRBV9	TRBJ2-1	NA	TGTGCCAGCAGCGTAGCTGGGGGGATCGATGAGCAGTTCTTC	CASSVAGGIDEQFF
TRBD1	TRBV5-5	TRBJ1-1	NA	TGTGCCAGCAGCTTGGGAGGACAGGGTGATGGTGAAGCTTTCTTT	CASSLGGQGDGEAFF
TRBD2	TRBV3-1/TRBV3-2	TRBJ2-3	NA	TGTGCCAGCAGCCAAGATGGGACTAGCGGGATCACAGATACGCAGTATTTT	CASSQDGTSGITDTQYF
NA	TRBV29-1	TRBJ1-2	NA	TGCAGCGCCCGGGACACGGATAATTTCGGCTACACCTTC	CSARDTDNFGYTF
NA	TRBV28	TRBJ1-4	NA	TGTGCCAGCAGCTCCAATGAAAAACTGTTTTTT	CASSSNEKLFF
TRBD2	TRBV3-1/TRBV3-2	TRBJ2-6	NA	TGTGCCAGCAGCCAGCACCAGGGAGGGGTAGGGGCCAACGTCCTGACTTTC	CASSQHQGGVGANVLTF
TRBD1	TRBV4-1	TRBJ1-4	NA	TGCGCCAGCAGCGAACAGGGGCTAACAACTAATGAAAAACTGTTTTTT	CASSEQGLTTNEKLFF
TRBD2	TRBV3-1/TRBV3-2	TRBJ2-3	NA	TGTGCCAGCAGCCCCGTAGCGGGACCTGGCCCAGATACGCAGTATTTT	CASSPVAGPGPDTQYF
TRBD2	TRBV9	TRBJ2-7	NA	TGTGCCAGCAGCGTTGGGAGCGGGAGTTTATCCCCCTACGAGCAGTACTTC	CASSVGSGSLSPYEQYF
NA	TRBV11-3	TRBJ2-2	once	TGTGCCAGCAGCTTGGGCATAAACGGGGAGCTGTTTTTT	CASSLGINGELFF
NA	TRBV4-2	TRBJ1-2	NA	TGTGCCAGCAGCCAAGACAGGCAGGGCGGATATGGCTACACCTTC	CASSQDRQGGYGYTF
NA	TRBV19	TRBJ2-4	NA	TGTGCCAGTAGTCCGGGACTCCTAGCCAAAAACATTCAGTACTTC	CASSPGLLAKNIQYF
TRBD1	TRBV4-1	TRBJ1-1	NA	TGCGCCAGCAGCCAGGACCCGGGACAGGTTATGAACACTGAAGCTTTCTTT	CASSQDPGQVMNTEAFF
NA	TRBV7-9	TRBJ2-7	NA	TGTGCCAGCAGCTTAGGGCGGGACTACGAGCAGTACTTC	CASSLGRDYEQYF
NA	TRBV15	TRBJ2-3	NA	TGTGCCACCAGCAGAGAAGGTTTGGCGGGATACACAGATACGCAGTATTTT	CATSREGLAGYTDTQYF
TRBD1	TRBV20-1	TRBJ2-4	NA	TGCAGTGCTAGTGTGAACAGGGGGCGCGGGTTTGAGGGCAAAAACATTCAGTACTTC	CSASVNRGRGFEGKNIQYF
TRBD2	TRBV27	TRBJ2-3	NA	TGTGCCAGCAGGCAGGGACTAGCGGGCACAGATACGCAGTATTTT	CASRQGLAGTDTQYF
NA	TRBV2	TRBJ1-5	NA	TGTGCCAGCGGGGGATTCCGGGACAAAAATCAGCCCCAGCATTTT	CASGGFRDKNQPQHF
NA	TRBV18	TRBJ1-4	NA	TGTGCCAGCTCGCCGATCATAGCGGAAAAACTGTTTTTT	CASSPIIAEKLFF
NA	TRBV6-5	TRBJ2-7	NA	TGTGCCAGCAGCGCTGAACGAAGCCTCTACGAGCAGTACTTC	CASSAERSLYEQYF
NA	TRBV27	TRBJ2-5	NA	TGTGCCAGCAGTTTATATCCGTTTGAAGAGACCCAGTACTTC	CASSLYPFEETQYF
TRBD1	TRBV6-1	TRBJ1-3	NA	TGTGCCAGCAGTGAAGCACAGGGGGGAGGAAACACCATATATTTT	CASSEAQGGGNTIYF